This T cell receptor beta chain was profiled in a study of neurological immune-mediated disorders. Findings and caveats of the study: For the multiple sclerosis repertoire cluster, no association with any clinical or MRI feature was found.

The CDR3 contains 11 residues. Germline CDR1 SEHNR, CDR2 FQNEAQ (reference sequence). V was pared by 5 bases and J by 9 bases, with 10 bases between. This clonotype was found many times. Its antigen is unknown. MiXCR was run by TCRdb on the 5' RACE reads, yielding one entry per CDR3 protein. This table holds 20,000 to 25,000 distinct CDR3 sequences, approximately 15% found once. The chain joins TRBV7-9 to TRBJ2-5, with a weak D call TRBD1 (5 bases). Sequenced sample: CD8+ T cells from blood. The receptor was derived from a woman under 30 with multiple sclerosis. The CDR3 here is CASSPSRAQYF. The CDR3 nucleotides read TGTGCCAGCAGCCCGAGCAGGGCCCAGTACTTC.